This entry features one T cell receptor (beta chain) sequence. The specificity of this receptor is unknown. Being one base from a much bigger clone, this may be a read error. The sample originates from a study of T cells in Graves' hyperthyroidism and ophthalmopathy (dated by TCRdb to about 2019). At the level of the whole study: Peripheral blood was collected at initial diagnosis, before any treatment. In about six Graves' hyperthyroidism patients, the study also compared T-cell repertoires from thyroid tissue with T-cell repertoires from blood. To identify distinguishing TCR V-J signatures, a discovery cohort of 90 to 100 patients was used, comprising 43 with Graves' ophthalmopathy and approximately 57 with stable Graves' hyperthyroidism. The approximately 100 discovery patients were divided at random into training and test sets in a 7:3 ratio. The paper reports TCR Vbeta CDR3 sequencing of roughly 140 peripheral blood samples: some 41 ophthalmopathy, under 80 hyperthyroidism and approximately 17 progressor patients. Following sampling, methimazole starting at 30 mg daily was given to hyperthyroidism patients, and high-dose intravenous methylprednisolone was given to ophthalmopathy patients. Prospective prediction of ophthalmopathy was tested in an independent validation cohort of 18 to 20 hyperthyroidism patients and 15 to 17 patients who later progressed to ophthalmopathy.

Overall study outcomes, separate from this receptor: No statistical method was used to set the sample size in advance, and investigators knew the group allocation. A model built on a 13 V-J signature distinguished ophthalmopathy from stable hyperthyroidism, reaching roughly 88% sensitivity and about 81% specificity in cross-validation and 80%/75% in testing. Most expanded thyroid clonotypes (frequency above 0.001) were also detected in blood, a finding suggesting that blood repertoires may reflect thyroid immune responses. In validation, the model predicted progression to ophthalmopathy a median of 6.5 months before onset, with about 67% sensitivity and nearly 75% specificity.

A patient counted as having stable Graves' hyperthyroidism if no progression to ophthalmopathy occurred over 18 months of follow-up. The hyperthyroidism patients were between 18 and 65 years old and newly diagnosed, with a disease duration of less than 2 months. Any patient with an uncontrolled infection, another autoimmune disease, pregnancy or lactation was excluded. Diagnoses were based on clinical symptoms, serum thyroxine and TRAb, thyroid ultrasound and orbital computed tomography. PBMCs were separated from about 10 ml of fresh peripheral blood using Ficoll-Paque density gradient centrifugation. Total RNA was extracted with Trizol reagent, and quality was checked on an Agilent 2100 Bioanalyzer. The TCR beta CDR3 regions were amplified from the RNA transcripts. A first-round RT-PCR of the TCR CDR3 used the HTBI primer set with the Qiagen OneStep RT-PCR kit. Libraries were constructed in a second round of multiplex PCR, after which size selection and purification were performed. Libraries were sequenced paired-end with 100 bp reads on an Illumina HiSeq2000. Processing in the source paper ran as follows. SOAPnuke was used to process the raw data, with reads discarded if the reads contained adapters or uncalled bases, had a mean Phred below 15, or lacked an exact constant-primer or identifier match. High-quality paired reads were merged using COPE v1.2.5, and each unique nucleotide sequence was defined as a clonotype. MiTCR v1.1 was used to align clonotypes to the IMGT TRBV, TRBD and TRBJ reference segments. The analysis was restricted to V-J combinations with a frequency above 0.0001, which together covered approximately 99% of the repertoires. The TCS score was defined as F50 (clonal expansion) divided by E x V (chaos), with BLOSUM62-based TCRdist calculated between CDR3 peptides within each V-J. Welch's t-statistics and random forest reduced 514 V-J features to 10 to 15, which were used in a naive Bayes classifier (R e1071). TCRdb passed the public sequencing reads through fastp at Q25 and MiXCR, retaining productive beta sequences. Entries that share a CDR3 protein sequence are merged under the most common genes and DNA. None of the V and J calls come from the authors' own analysis; TCRdb made them. The sample contains 540,000 or so distinct CDR3 sequences, around 14% of them found a single time. Approximately 7% of the sample comes from the top ten.

The CDR3 spans 17 residues, from the cysteine through the phenylalanine. Of the read, only the CDR3 DNA is kept; its 51 bases are in frame from base 1. CDR1 and CDR2 are drawn from the germline V gene: SGHTA, FQGNSA. This clonotype originated in a woman younger than 45 with Graves' hyperthyroidism. The chain was built from TRBV7-2 and TRBJ2-3, with 7 junctional bases fitting TRBD2. The sequencing sample was made of blood. The encoded CDR3 is CASSQSPLGLGGDTQYF. Read as DNA, the sequence is TGCGCCAGCAGCCAATCCCCCCTAGGACTAGGTGGAGATACGCAGTATTTT.